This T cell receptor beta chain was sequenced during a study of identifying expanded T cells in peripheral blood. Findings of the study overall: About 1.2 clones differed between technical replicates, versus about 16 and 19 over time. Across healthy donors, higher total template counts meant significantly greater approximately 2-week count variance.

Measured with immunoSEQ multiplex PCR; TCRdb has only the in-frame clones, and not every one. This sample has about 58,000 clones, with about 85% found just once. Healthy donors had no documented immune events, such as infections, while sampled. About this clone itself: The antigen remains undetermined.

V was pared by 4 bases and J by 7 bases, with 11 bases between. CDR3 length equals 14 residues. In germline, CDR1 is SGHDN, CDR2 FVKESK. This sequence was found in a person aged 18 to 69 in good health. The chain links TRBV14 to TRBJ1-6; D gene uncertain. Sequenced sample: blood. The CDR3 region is CASSLGLGNSPLHF. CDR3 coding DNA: TGTGCCAGCAGCCTAGGGTTGGGGAATTCACCCCTCCACTTT.